This T cell receptor beta chain was identified in a study of T cell responses to AZD1222 COVID-19 vaccine. Study-level results: It should be noted that donors were predominantly white British and more often female, and clonal diversity was possibly underestimated. In the spike-specific TCR repertoire, nearly half reportedly target unmutated variant regions. The breadth and depth of Spike-specific TCRs increased once two AZD1222 doses had been given.

Clones were sequenced by immunoSEQ multiplex PCR, and TCRdb holds only the in-frame ones, with some missing. The sample has roughly 150,000 clones, around 88% seen once; the top ten hold around 2%. V gave up 2 bases and J gave up 4 bases; unmatched junction bases: 7. The CDR3 is 16 residues long. The V gene's germline CDR1 is MGHRA and CDR2 YSYEKL. As to this clone: Its specificity is not known.

The sequence derives from an adult in good health. V is TRBV4-1 and J is TRBJ1-5; 8 bases match TRBD1. The sequencing here drew on peripheral blood, taken on day 0 of AZD1222 vaccination. The CDR3 DNA is TGCGCCAGCAGCCAATCTGACAGGGGCGGGAATCAGCCCCAGCATTTT. Amino acids: CASSQSDRGGNQPQHF.